What follows is one T cell receptor (beta chain) and its context. This sample is drawn from a study of cytomegalovirus exposure and HLA in healthy donors. Primers included in the PCR were 60 Vbeta and 13 Jbeta primers. Measured with immunoSEQ multiplex PCR; TCRdb has only the in-frame clones, and not every one. The table has 110,000 or so clones, about 8.6% seen once; the top ten hold 5% to 6.5%. The CDR3 contains 15 residues. Looked up from germline, CDR1 is SGHVS and CDR2 is FQNEAQ. V shed 6 bases and J 6 bases; nucleotides not matched to a gene: 8. Material for sequencing was PBMCs. The source is a woman aged 40 to 50 in good health and CMV-seropositive. The V gene is TRBV7-8, the J gene TRBJ2-2, with 9 bases identical to TRBD2. CDR3 nucleotide sequence: TGTGCCAGCAGACAGTTAGCGGGGGCCTCCGGGGAGCTGTTTTTT. It yields the protein CASRQLAGASGELFF.